This T cell receptor (beta chain) was recorded in a study of siplizumab effects on memory and regulatory T cells. The length of the CDR3 is 13 residues. Germline CDR1 SGHDN, CDR2 FVKESK. The ends lost 3 bases at V and 6 bases at J; junction bases unmatched: 3. Whole-study results and caveats: The apparent diversity of naive T cells exceeded that of memory cells, and naive T cells seemed to make a major contribution to the alloresponse.

Produced via immunoSEQ multiplex PCR; TCRdb's table is partial and in-frame only. The sample shows 100,000 or so clones, around 90% of them seen only once. About this clone: Antigen: not known.

The source is a human donor in good health. This chain joins TRBV14 and TRBJ2-7; 9 bases are a match to TRBD2. Sequencing was performed on non-Treg CD4+ T cells sorted from blood. The CDR3 region has the DNA TGTGCCAGCAGCCAGGGACTAGCTGGCGAGCAGTACTTC. This sequence encodes CASSQGLAGEQYF.